The 32 T cell receptor beta chains below all came from one sample that was sequenced in a study of shared clonotypes between healthy human individuals. Naive CD8 cells lacked CD45RO, underwent positive selection for CCR7 and left out terminally differentiated effector memory CD45RA+ cells. Generated by immunoSEQ multiplex PCR, the TCRdb table keeps only in-frame clones and is missing some. The data hold some 1,900,000 clones, with over 85% observed a single time. What was sequenced was naive CD8+ T cells sorted from blood. Every receptor here comes from a man in his late teens or twenties in good health.

The CDR3 nucleotides read TGTGCCTGGAGTCCGGGACAGGGGGTCCCCTACGAGCAGTACTTC. Protein product: CAWSPGQGVPYEQYF. The V call is TRBV30, the J call TRBJ2-7; 11 nucleotides match TRBD1. J lost 2 bases, V lost 2 bases, and 5 bases had no gene match. Germline assignment: CDR1 GTSNPN and CDR2 SVGIG (reference sequence). The CDR3 length is 15 residues.

This clone was picked up one time. The V and J genes are TRBV30 and TRBJ1-1; unclear D gene. The V end lost 0 bases, the J end lost 10 bases, and 18 bases lay between the germline ends. This CDR3 comprises 14 residues. Germline V CDR1 and CDR2: GTSNPN, SVGIG (reference sequence). The CDR3 sequence is CAWSVLAGNLGAFF. CDR3 DNA: TGTGCCTGGAGTGTACTAGCGGGGAACTTGGGAGCTTTCTTT.

This sequence joins TRBV15 and TRBJ1-3, with 9 bases identical to TRBD1. The CDR3 extends over 17 amino acids. Germline CDR1 LNHNV, CDR2 YYDKDF (reference sequence). Losses at the gene ends were 2 bases for V and 7 bases for J; bases not matched to a gene: 12. In DNA form, the CDR3 reads TGTGCCACCAGCAGACTTCCCAACCCGGGACAGGGTAACACCATATATTTT. Translated, it gives CATSRLPNPGQGNTIYF.

J is TRBJ1-2 and V is TRBV9, with 9 bases that match TRBD1. The CDR3 is 15 amino acids. V shed 3 bases and J 4 bases; nucleotides not matched to a gene: 7. CDR1 SGDLS and CDR2 YYNGEE come from the germline V gene. The DNA for the CDR3 is TGTGCCAGCAGCGAGGGGACAGGGATGGCCTATGGCTACACCTTC. Translating gives CASSEGTGMAYGYTF.

This chain joins TRBV4-1 and TRBJ2-7, with D possibly TRBD1 on 6 matching bases. There are 14 residues in the CDR3. Trimming stripped 1 base from V and 2 bases from J, with 9 bases between. Germline assignment: CDR1 MGHRA and CDR2 YSYEKL. The CDR3 DNA is TGCGCCAGCAGCCAAGGCAGGGGCGCCTACGAGCAGTACTTC. Its protein is CASSQGRGAYEQYF.

V and J are TRBV9 and TRBJ2-1, with D possibly matching TRBD1 (5 bases). Trimming stripped 5 bases from V and 9 bases from J, with 12 bases between. CDR3 length: 12 residues. Germline lookup yields CDR1 SGDLS and CDR2 YYNGEE. CDR3 nucleotide sequence: TGTGCCAGCAGTCTCCAGGGCGGTGAGCAGTTCTTC. This encodes CASSLQGGEQFF.

V and J are TRBV5-1 and TRBJ1-2, with D hard to call. The CDR3 contains 13 residues. Germline V gene lookup returns CDR1 SGHRS and CDR2 YFSETQ. V was clipped by 2 bases and J by 1 base, with 6 bases between them. CDR3 residues: CASSLGLNYGYTF. The CDR3 DNA reads as TGCGCCAGCAGCTTAGGGCTTAACTATGGCTACACCTTC.

The chain employs TRBV4-1 and TRBJ2-1; D is uncertain. The V gene's germline CDR1 is MGHRA and CDR2 YSYEKL. The CDR3 spans 16 residues. V lost 1 base to trimming and J lost 2 bases, with 12 bases between them. The CDR3: CASSQVLDRPYNEQFF. The CDR3 nucleotides read TGCGCCAGCAGCCAAGTTTTGGACCGCCCCTACAATGAGCAGTTCTTC.

The V and J genes are TRBV5-6 and TRBJ2-3, with 11 bases aligning to TRBD2. Trimming took 4 bases from V and 5 from J; bases not matched to a gene: 3. The CDR3 has 14 amino acids. Germline CDR1 and CDR2: SGHDT and YYEEEE. Here the CDR3 DNA reads TGTGCCAGCAGCAACGGACTAGCGGGAGATACGCAGTATTTT. Residues: CASSNGLAGDTQYF.

CDR3 nucleotide sequence: TGTGCCAGCAGCCTCGACAGGAGCCCCTACGAGCAGTACTTC. Amino acid sequence: CASSLDRSPYEQYF. The V call is TRBV6-5, the J call TRBJ2-7; D might be TRBD1 (6 bases). The length of the CDR3 is 14 residues. The V end lost 6 bases, the J end lost 2 bases, and 14 bases lay between the germline ends. Germline CDR1 reads MNHEY; CDR2 reads SVGAGI.

V gene TRBV6-5 combines with J gene TRBJ1-2; no definite D call. In germline, CDR1 is MNHEY, CDR2 SVGAGI. V was shortened by 4 bases and J by 2 bases, with 8 bases between the two germline ends. This CDR3 region has 13 residues. The CDR3 DNA sequence: TGTGCCAGCAGTTCCCAGGAGAACTATGGCTACACCTTC. Amino acids: CASSSQENYGYTF.

The V gene is TRBV5-1, the J gene TRBJ2-2; weak D call: TRBD1 (6 bases). The V end was cut by 0 bases, the J end by 5 bases, with 11 bases between. This CDR3 is 15 amino acids long. CDR1 and CDR2 (germline): SGHRS, YFSETQ. CDR3 nucleotide sequence: TGCGCCAGCAGCTTGGCCACAGGGTGGACCGGGGAGCTGTTTTTT. It is translated as CASSLATGWTGELFF.

The chain recombines TRBV5-4 with TRBJ2-7, with 10 nucleotides matching TRBD2. The trim removed 4 bases at V and 1 base at J, leaving 5 bases unmatched. Germline V gene lookup returns CDR1 SGHNT and CDR2 YYREEE (reference sequence). The CDR3 sequence is 15 residues long. CDR3 loop: CASSLGTSASYEQYF. As DNA, the CDR3 is TGTGCCAGCAGCCTGGGGACTAGCGCTTCCTACGAGCAGTACTTC.

As regards this clone: Within the sample, other DNA sequences also encode this same CDR3. The genes are TRBV30 and TRBJ1-5, with no clear D. The V end was cut by 3 bases, the J end by 4 bases, with 13 bases between. The CDR3 length is 14 residues. Germline lookup yields CDR1 GTSNPN and CDR2 SVGIG (reference sequence). The CDR3 DNA is TGTGCCTGGAGCTGGGAAAACTCTAATCAGCCCCAGCATTTT. Translating gives CAWSWENSNQPQHF.

About this clone: Within the sample, other DNA sequences also encode this same CDR3. The chain couples TRBV30 to TRBJ2-7; 9 bases align to TRBD2. CDR3 length: 14 residues. V shed 0 bases, J shed 2 bases, and the junction held 2 bases outside the gene matches. Germline values: CDR1 GTSNPN, CDR2 SVGIG (reference sequence). The CDR3 nucleotides are TGTGCCTGGAGTGTACTAGCGGGTCCCTACGAGCAGTACTTC. Protein sequence: CAWSVLAGPYEQYF.

This rearrangement joins TRBV7-9 to TRBJ1-1; D not certain. V lost 5 bases and J lost 8, with 9 bases in between. Germline V gene data show CDR1 as SEHNR and CDR2 as FQNEAQ (reference sequence). This CDR3 spans 11 amino acids. The CDR3 nucleotides read TGTGCCAGCAGCCCCCCGCGGGAAGCTTTCTTT. Translating gives CASSPPREAFF.

V and J are TRBV28 and TRBJ2-5; D may match TRBD1 or TRBD2 (6 bases each). Germline-derived CDR1 and CDR2 are MDHEN and SYDVKM. The V and J ends lost 5 bases and 1 base respectively, with 14 bases between them. The CDR3 totals 15 residues. Here the CDR3 reads CASSLGRGGQETQYF. The CDR3 nucleotides are TGTGCCAGCAGTCTCGGCAGGGGAGGCCAAGAGACCCAGTACTTC.

The V and J genes are TRBV5-1 and TRBJ2-5, with 9 bases identical to TRBD2. CDR1 is SGHRS and CDR2 is YFSETQ in the germline V gene. CDR3 size: 18 residues. The junction had 16 bases not matched to a gene; V was cut back by 2 bases and J by 5 bases. The DNA for the CDR3 is TGCGCCAGCAGCTTCGGAGAGGCGTCTAGCGGGACCGGGGAGACCCAGTACTTC. It is translated as CASSFGEASSGTGETQYF.

V and J are TRBV6-5 and TRBJ1-4; tentatively, D is TRBD1 (5 bases). This CDR3 comprises 13 residues. V gave up 4 bases and J gave up 8 bases, with 11 bases separating them. The germline V gene encodes CDR1 MNHEY and CDR2 SVGAGI. The CDR3 here is CASSSGDWEKLFF. CDR3 coding DNA: TGTGCCAGCAGTTCGGGGGATTGGGAAAAACTGTTTTTT.

The rearrangement uses TRBV14 and TRBJ2-7; D possibly corresponds to TRBD2 (6 bases). CDR1 and CDR2 (germline): SGHDN, FVKESK. The ends were cut back, 4 bases at V and 0 bases at J, with 7 bases in the middle. The CDR3 extends over 13 amino acids. The CDR3 loop is CASSLGLSYEQYF. In DNA form, the CDR3 reads TGTGCCAGCAGCCTGGGACTCTCCTACGAGCAGTACTTC.

The CDR3 sequence is CASSLGEGTPDTQYF. The CDR3 nucleotides read TGTGCCAGCAGCTTAGGGGAGGGGACTCCAGATACGCAGTATTTT. The chain is built from TRBV13 and TRBJ2-3; D possibly corresponds to TRBD2 (6 bases). Trimming took off 0 bases at V and 4 bases at J, with 11 bases between the two ends. Germline V gene lookup returns CDR1 PRHDT and CDR2 FYEKMQ (reference sequence). The CDR3 consists of 15 residues. Full variable domain (rest looked up from reference TRBV13 and TRBJ2-3): AAGVIQSPRHLIKEKRETATLKCYPIPRHDTVYWYQQGPGQDPQFLISFYEKMQSDKGSIPDRFSAQQFSDYHSELNMSSLELGDSALYFCASSLGEGTPDTQYFGPGTRLTVL.

CDR3 protein: CASSSQEDSLFTDTQYF. In DNA form, the CDR3 reads TGTGCCAGCAGTTCACAAGAGGACAGCCTATTCACAGATACGCAGTATTTT. The chain links TRBV27 to TRBJ2-3, with a possible D match to TRBD1 (6 bases). Germline-derived CDR1 and CDR2 are MNHEY and SMNVEV (reference sequence). Trimming took 4 bases from V and 2 from J, leaving 19 bases between them. The CDR3 extends over 17 amino acids.

The chain links TRBV27 to TRBJ2-1, with D perhaps matching TRBD2 (6 bases). The CDR3 length is 15 residues. Germline CDR1 and CDR2: MNHEY and SMNVEV (reference sequence). Trimming took 7 bases from V and 0 from J, leaving 13 bases between them. CDR3 nucleotide sequence: TGTGCCAGCACCCTCGTGGGAGGCTCCTACAATGAGCAGTTCTTC. Translated: CASTLVGGSYNEQFF.

The rearrangement uses TRBV7-2 and TRBJ2-5, with no clear D. The V gene's germline CDR1 is SGHTA and CDR2 FQGNSA. The CDR3 sequence is 12 residues long. V was pared by 5 bases and J by 5 bases, with 9 bases between. The CDR3 sequence is CASSRILETQYF. CDR3 DNA: TGTGCCAGCAGCCGGATATTGGAGACCCAGTACTTC.

DNA of the CDR3: TGCGCCAGCAGCCCTGACGGTTTGGGCGGCTACACCTTC. Residues: CASSPDGLGGYTF. The chain uses TRBV4-3 and TRBJ1-2; no firm D call. The germline V gene has CDR1 LGHNA and CDR2 YSLEER. The V end lost 4 bases, the J end lost 8 bases, and 14 bases lay between the germline ends. CDR3 length equals 13 residues.

This sequence joins TRBV9 and TRBJ2-7; 12 nucleotides match TRBD1. Germline CDR1 is SGDLS and CDR2 is YYNGEE. V lost 2 bases and J lost 6; bases outside the gene matches: 6. CDR3 length: 15 amino acids. CDR3 sequence (DNA): TGTGCCAGCAGCGTGGACGGGACAGGGGGCTCCGAGCAGTACTTC. Protein sequence: CASSVDGTGGSEQYF.

J is TRBJ1-2 and V is TRBV9; D gene unclear. Germline V gene sequence: CDR1 SGDLS, CDR2 YYNGEE. CDR3 length: 15 residues. Trimming removed 0 bases at V and 0 bases at J, with 9 bases between. CDR3 protein: CASSVAGLANYGYTF. The CDR3 nucleotides read TGTGCCAGCAGCGTAGCTGGGCTCGCTAACTATGGCTACACCTTC.

The rearrangement uses TRBV9 and TRBJ2-7; 14 nucleotides agree with TRBD2. This CDR3 has 15 amino acids. Germline V gene sequence: CDR1 SGDLS, CDR2 YYNGEE. V gave up 3 bases and J gave up 5 bases; unmatched junction bases: 4. The CDR3 DNA reads as TGTGCCAGCAGCGAGACTAGCGGGAGGGCCCACGAGCAGTACTTC. This translates into CASSETSGRAHEQYF.

CDR3 in amino acids: CASSFLGGLYEQYF. Here the CDR3 DNA reads TGTGCCAGCAGCTTTCTCGGGGGGCTATACGAGCAGTACTTC. This rearrangement joins TRBV7-2 to TRBJ2-7; maybe TRBD2 (7 bases). The V gene lost 3 bases and the J gene lost 4 bases, with 13 bases spanning the gap. Germline CDR1 and CDR2: SGHTA and FQGNSA. This CDR3 has 14 residues.

This chain connects TRBV2 to TRBJ2-7; TRBD2 agrees at 8 bases. The CDR3 loop spans 15 amino acids. J was trimmed by 4 bases and V by 5 bases; bases with no gene match: 10. Germline CDR1 SNHLY, CDR2 FYNNEI. DNA of the CDR3: TGTGCCAGCAGTACCGGGACTAGAAGGGTTTACGAGCAGTACTTC. Translation: CASSTGTRRVYEQYF.

This clone was detected only once. CDR3 nucleotide sequence: TGCGCCAGCAGCCAAGGAGTAAATACGCAGTATTTT. Residues: CASSQGVNTQYF. J is TRBJ2-3 and V is TRBV4-1; D uncertain. V lost 1 base and J lost 7, with 6 bases in between. CDR3 length: 12 amino acids. CDR1 MGHRA and CDR2 YSYEKL come from the germline V gene.

The rearrangement uses TRBV4-3 and TRBJ1-5; D unclear. Deletions cut 0 bases from V and 2 bases from J, with 8 bases between. Germline V gene data show CDR1 as LGHNA and CDR2 as YSLEER. The CDR3 length is 15 residues. In DNA form, the CDR3 reads TGCGCCAGCAGCCAAGAGATAACCGGCAATCAGCCCCAGCATTTT. Protein: CASSQEITGNQPQHF.